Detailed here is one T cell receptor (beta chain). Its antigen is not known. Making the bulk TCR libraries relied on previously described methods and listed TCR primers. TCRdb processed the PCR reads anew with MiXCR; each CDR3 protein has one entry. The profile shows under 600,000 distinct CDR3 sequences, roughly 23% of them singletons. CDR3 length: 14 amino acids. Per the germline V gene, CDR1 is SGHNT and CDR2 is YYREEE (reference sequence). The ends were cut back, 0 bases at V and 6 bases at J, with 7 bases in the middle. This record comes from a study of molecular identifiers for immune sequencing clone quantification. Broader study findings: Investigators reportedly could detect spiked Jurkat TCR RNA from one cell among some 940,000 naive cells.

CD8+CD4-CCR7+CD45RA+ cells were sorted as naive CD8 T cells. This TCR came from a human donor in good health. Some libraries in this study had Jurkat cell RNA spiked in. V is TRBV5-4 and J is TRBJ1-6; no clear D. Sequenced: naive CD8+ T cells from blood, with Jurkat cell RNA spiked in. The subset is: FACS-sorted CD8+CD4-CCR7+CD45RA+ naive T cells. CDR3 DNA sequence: TGTGCCAGCAGCTTGGACGGAAGTAATTCACCCCTCCACTTT. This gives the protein CASSLDGSNSPLHF.